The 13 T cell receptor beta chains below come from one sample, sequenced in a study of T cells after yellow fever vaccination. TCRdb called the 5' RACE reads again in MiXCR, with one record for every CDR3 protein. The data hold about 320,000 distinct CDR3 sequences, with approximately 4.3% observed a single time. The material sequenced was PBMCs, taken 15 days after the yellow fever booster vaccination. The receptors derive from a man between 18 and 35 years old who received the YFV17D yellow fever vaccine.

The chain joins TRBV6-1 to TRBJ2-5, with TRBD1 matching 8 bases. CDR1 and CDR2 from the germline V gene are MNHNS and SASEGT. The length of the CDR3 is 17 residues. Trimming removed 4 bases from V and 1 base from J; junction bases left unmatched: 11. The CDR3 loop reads CASSGLLLGQGQETQYF. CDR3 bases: TGTGCCAGCAGTGGCCTTCTCCTCGGACAGGGCCAAGAGACCCAGTACTTC.

The CDR3 DNA reads TGTGCCTGGAGTGAGGGGGATTATGGCTACACCTTC. The encoded protein is CAWSEGDYGYTF. The chain is built from TRBV30 and TRBJ1-2, with a weak D call TRBD1 (6 bases). Trimming left V 1 base short and J 5 bases short, with 8 bases between. Germline CDR1 is GTSNPN and CDR2 is SVGIG (reference sequence). The CDR3 totals 12 residues. The whole variable domain, filled in from reference TRBV30 and TRBJ1-2, reads SQTIHQWPATLVQPVGSPLSLECTVEGTSNPNLYWYRQAAGRGLQLLFYSVGIGQISSEVPQNLSASRPQDRQFILSSKKLLLSDSGFYLCAWSEGDYGYTFGSGTRLTVV.

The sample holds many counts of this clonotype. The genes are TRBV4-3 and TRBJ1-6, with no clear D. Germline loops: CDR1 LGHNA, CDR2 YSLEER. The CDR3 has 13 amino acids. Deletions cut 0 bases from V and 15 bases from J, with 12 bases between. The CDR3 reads CASSQDREFRLHF. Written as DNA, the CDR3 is TGCGCCAGCAGCCAAGATCGGGAGTTTCGCCTCCACTTT.

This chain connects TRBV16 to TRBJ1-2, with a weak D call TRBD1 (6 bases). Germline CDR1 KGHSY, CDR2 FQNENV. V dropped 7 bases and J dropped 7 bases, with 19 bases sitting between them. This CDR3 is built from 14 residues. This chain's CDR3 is CASTPGAWLSGYTF. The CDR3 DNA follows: TGTGCCAGCACCCCGGGGGCTTGGCTGAGTGGCTACACCTTC.

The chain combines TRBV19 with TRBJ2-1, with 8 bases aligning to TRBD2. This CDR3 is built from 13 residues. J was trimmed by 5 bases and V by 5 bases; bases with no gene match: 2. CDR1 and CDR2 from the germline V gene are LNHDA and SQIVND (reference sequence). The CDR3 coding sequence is TGTGCCAGTAGTCGGGGGGGGAACAATGAGCAGTTCTTC. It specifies CASSRGGNNEQFF.

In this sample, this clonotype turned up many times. The CDR3 DNA follows: TGCGCCAGCAGCTTGGGGACTAGTCTGGGCAATGAGCAGTTCTTC. It translates to CASSLGTSLGNEQFF. The chain has TRBV5-1 and TRBJ2-1; TRBD2 matches 7 bases. V lost 0 bases to trimming and J lost 6 bases; unmatched junction nucleotides: 6. From germline, CDR1 is SGHRS and CDR2 YFSETQ. This CDR3 region has 15 residues. Based on the CDR3 plus reference TRBV5-1 and TRBJ2-1, the full variable domain is KAGVTQTPRYLIKTRGQQVTLSCSPISGHRSVSWYQQTPGQGLQFLFEYFSETQRNKGNFPGRFSGRQFSNSRSEMNVSTLELGDSALYLCASSLGTSLGNEQFFGPGTRLTVL.

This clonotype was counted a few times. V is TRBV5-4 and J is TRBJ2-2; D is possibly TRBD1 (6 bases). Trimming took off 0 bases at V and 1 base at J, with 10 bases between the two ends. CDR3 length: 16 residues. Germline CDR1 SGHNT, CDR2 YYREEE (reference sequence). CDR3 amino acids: CASSLVGAVNTGELFF. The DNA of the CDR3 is TGTGCCAGCAGCTTGGTGGGGGCAGTGAACACCGGGGAGCTGTTTTTT.

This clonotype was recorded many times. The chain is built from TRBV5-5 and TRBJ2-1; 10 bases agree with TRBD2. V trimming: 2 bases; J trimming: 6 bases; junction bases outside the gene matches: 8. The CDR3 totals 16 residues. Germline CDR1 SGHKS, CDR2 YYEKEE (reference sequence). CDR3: CASSFLTSGDLNEQFF. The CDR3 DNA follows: TGTGCCAGCAGCTTCCTAACTAGCGGGGACCTCAATGAGCAGTTCTTC.

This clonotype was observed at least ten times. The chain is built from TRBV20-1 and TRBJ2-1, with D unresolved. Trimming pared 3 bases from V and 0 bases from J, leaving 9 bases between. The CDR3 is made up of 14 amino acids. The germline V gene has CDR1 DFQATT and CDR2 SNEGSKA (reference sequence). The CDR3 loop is CSARVQNSYNEQFF. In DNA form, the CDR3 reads TGCAGTGCTAGGGTGCAAAACTCCTACAATGAGCAGTTCTTC.

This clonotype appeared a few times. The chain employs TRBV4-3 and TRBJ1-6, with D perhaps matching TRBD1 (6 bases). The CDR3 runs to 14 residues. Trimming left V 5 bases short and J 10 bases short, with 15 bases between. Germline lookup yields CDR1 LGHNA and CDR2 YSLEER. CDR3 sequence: CASSYQGQESPLHF. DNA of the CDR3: TGCGCCAGCAGCTACCAGGGGCAGGAATCACCCCTCCACTTT.

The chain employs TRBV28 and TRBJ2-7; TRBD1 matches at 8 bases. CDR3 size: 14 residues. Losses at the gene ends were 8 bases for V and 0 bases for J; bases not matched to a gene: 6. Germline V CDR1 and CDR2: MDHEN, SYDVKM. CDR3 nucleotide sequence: TGTGCCAGCCGACGGACAGGGAGCTCCTACGAGCAGTACTTC. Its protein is CASRRTGSSYEQYF.

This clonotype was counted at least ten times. This CDR3 reads CASSQVLSYTEAFF. CDR3 nucleotides: TGTGCCAGCAGCCAAGTCTTAAGCTACACTGAAGCTTTCTTT. The V gene is TRBV3-1, the J gene TRBJ1-1; unclear D gene. Germline V lookup: CDR1 LGHDT, CDR2 YNNKEL (reference sequence). V dropped 1 base and J dropped 3 bases, with 9 bases sitting between them. CDR3 length: 14 amino acids.

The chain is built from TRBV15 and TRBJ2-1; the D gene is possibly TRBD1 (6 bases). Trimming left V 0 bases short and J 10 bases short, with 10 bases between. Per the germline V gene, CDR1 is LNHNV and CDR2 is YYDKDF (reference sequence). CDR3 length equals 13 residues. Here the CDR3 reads CATSRDDQGEQFF. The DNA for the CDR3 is TGTGCCACCAGCAGAGATGACCAGGGGGAGCAGTTCTTC.